The entry below gives a single T cell receptor beta chain sequence along with its context. Which antigen it targets is not known. Base qualities were left out, and no much larger clone turns up one base away. Including the terminal cysteine and phenylalanine, the CDR3 comprises 17 residues. Only the CDR3 part of the read is kept: 51 bases, read in frame from the first base. V is cut back by 3 bases and J by 0 bases, with 8 bases in the junction unmatched. The CDR1 and CDR2 encoded by the germline V gene are SGHRS and YFSETQ. TCRbeta CDR3 regions were amplified from genomic DNA using the immunoSEQ Assay, a bias-controlled multiplex PCR. The paper's processing steps were these. The number of nucleated cells in each sample was estimated from the amplification of reference gene primers within the assay. Sequence reads were collapsed and filtered to measure the absolute abundance of every unique TCRbeta CDR3 rearrangement. Productive Simpson clonality was computed per sample as the square root of Simpson's diversity index over productive rearrangements. The clones in this table, taken by TCRdb from immuneACCESS, are in-frame only. Not every clone is retained; where verified, under half of the shortfall comes from an unresolved V gene, and the cause of the rest is unknown. Clone size and the V and J calls come from that table; the DNA yielded D and trimming. The sample contains 100,000 or so clones, 80% of them found a single time. Of the sample, roughly an eighth is held by the ten largest clones.

Whole blood was collected in K2EDTA tubes by collaborating institutions according to the institutions' own protocols. For TCRbeta analysis, collaborators shipped samples as frozen whole blood, isolated PBMCs, or DNA extracted from either of those sample types. The sample originates from a study of blood T cell repertoires in COVID-19 (dated by TCRdb to the early 2020s). Study-level background: Samples from collaborators originated in the United States, Italy and Spain and spanned both the acute and convalescent phases of COVID-19. The material from the prospective study consisted of cDNA or gDNA derived from T cells, B-cell-depleted T cells, or PBMCs. Deeply sampled blood TCRbeta repertoires from subjects exposed to, actively infected with, or recovered from COVID-19 were included in the dataset. The repertoires were made available in a free public database intended to serve as a resource for research on the immune response to SARS-CoV-2. The samples were drawn from the first 160 participants of the ongoing ImmuneRACE study and from under 1,500 subjects provided by 6 global collaborators. A de-identified subject ID, COVID-19 status, age in years and sex were almost always included in the sample metadata. Where available, HLA class I and class II types were obtained from metadata supplied by the sample provider rather than from assay-based typing. What the study reported, not specific to this receptor: How much clinical and demographic metadata was included differed by source and by participant, and the metadata was provided uncurated.

The rearrangement joined TRBV5-1 to TRBJ2-3; 9 bases in the junction line up with TRBD2. The sample taken for sequencing was peripheral blood. The sequence was collected from a woman between 65 and 79 years old with acute or convalescent COVID-19. The nucleotides are TGCGCCAGCAGCTCATCAACTAGCGGGCAAAGCACAGATACGCAGTATTTT. It codes for CASSSSTSGQSTDTQYF.